Detailed here is one T cell receptor beta chain. What it binds is not known. The sample is drawn from a study of early T cells in non-severe SARS-CoV-2 infection. Whole-study context: Investigators sequenced bulk RNA drawn from unsorted whole blood, and chains remained unpaired.

Regarding the study as a whole: VDJdb matching, biased toward anti-spike CD8 responses, missed private and CD4 specificities.

J gave up 1 base and V 2 bases, and 21 bases lay outside the gene matches. This CDR3 region has 21 residues. The TCR library protocol attached unique molecular identifiers to the individual cDNA molecules. TCRdb used MiXCR to reprocess the 5' RACE reads, holding one entry per CDR3 protein. Here the sample spans 40,000 to 55,000 distinct CDR3 sequences, roughly 7% being singletons. The receptor was isolated from an adult who was a healthcare worker with PCR-confirmed SARS-CoV-2 infection or an uninfected control (not recorded which). Input material: whole blood. V gene TRBV12-3 or TRBV12-4 combines with J gene TRBJ1-2, with 8 bases that match TRBD1. CDR3: CASSLNGRGLTVPLFNYGYTF. CDR3 in DNA: TGTGCCAGCAGTTTAAATGGCAGGGGGCTGACCGTACCCCTATTTAACTATGGCTACACCTTC.